The 10 T cell receptor beta chains listed next were all sequenced from one sample in a study of cytomegalovirus exposure and HLA in healthy donors. 13 Jbeta primers and 60 Vbeta primers were used for the PCR. Generated by immunoSEQ multiplex PCR, the TCRdb table keeps only in-frame clones and is missing some. The sample lists 110,000 to 150,000 clones, roughly a tenth occurring once. The sample consisted of PBMCs. The origin of the receptors is a male donor in good health and CMV-seronegative.

This chain connects TRBV6-6 to TRBJ1-1; D unclear. The germline V and J ends were trimmed by 10 bases and 5 bases, with 20 bases remaining between them. CDR1 MNHNY and CDR2 SVGAGI come from the germline V gene (reference sequence). The CDR3 loop spans 14 amino acids. Here the CDR3 DNA reads TGTGCCACCAAGGCCTCAGCTCTGACTACTGAAGCTTTCTTT. Protein: CATKASALTTEAFF.

This rearrangement joins TRBV5-6 to TRBJ1-4; D may be TRBD1 (5 bases). Trimming removed 2 bases from V and 2 bases from J, with 7 bases in between. The CDR3 is made up of 14 amino acids. Germline CDR1 reads SGHDT; CDR2 reads YYEEEE. CDR3 region: CASSLRGTNEKLFF. CDR3 DNA sequence: TGTGCCAGCAGCTTACGGGGGACTAATGAAAAACTGTTTTTT.

This clone was seen more than once but under ten times. The chain combines TRBV23-1 with TRBJ1-5; a weak D match, TRBD1 (5 bases). TRBV23-1 is filed as an ORF, its function uncertain. The V end was cut by 0 bases, the J end by 3 bases, with 15 bases between. The CDR3 sequence is 17 residues long. CDR3 DNA: TGCGCCAGCAGTCAATCGTGGGGCCATTGGGACAATCAGCCCCAGCATTTT. Translation: CASSQSWGHWDNQPQHF.

This clone was detected once. V usage is TRBV7-2 and J usage is TRBJ2-1; a possible D gene is TRBD1 (5 bases). The V end lost 3 bases, the J end lost 4 bases, and 10 bases lay between the germline ends. The CDR3 consists of 14 residues. Germline values: CDR1 SGHTA, CDR2 FQGNSA. The CDR3 coding sequence is TGTGCCAGCAGCTTGTCGGACACGTACAATGAGCAGTTCTTC. This encodes CASSLSDTYNEQFF.

This clone was seen only a few times. The rearrangement links TRBV7-9 to TRBJ2-2; D perhaps matches TRBD2 (6 bases). With 5 bases removed from V and 5 bases from J, the gap between germline ends came to 24 bases. The CDR3 totals 18 residues. Looked up from germline, CDR1 is SEHNR and CDR2 is FQNEAQ (reference sequence). The CDR3 loop is CASSPLVSGELGTGELFF. The CDR3 DNA reads TGTGCCAGCAGCCCCCTTGTTAGCGGCGAGTTGGGGACCGGGGAGCTGTTTTTT.

In this sample, this clone turned up a few times. The CDR3 nucleotides are TGCAGCGTTGACCAGCAGGGGCAGGACTACAATGAGCAGTTCTTC. Residues: CSVDQQGQDYNEQFF. V is TRBV29-1 and J is TRBJ2-1; tentatively, D is TRBD1 (6 bases). Germline V gives CDR1 SQVTM, CDR2 ANQGSEA. The CDR3 length is 15 residues. Trimming took off 3 bases at V and 3 bases at J, with 15 bases between the two ends.

The chain is built from TRBV28 and TRBJ2-3; D unresolved. The V gene's germline CDR1 is MDHEN and CDR2 SYDVKM. The CDR3 extends over 15 amino acids. V shed 1 base and J shed 0 bases, with 8 bases lying between them. Here the CDR3 reads CASSLLLPSTDTQYF. CDR3 in DNA: TGTGCCAGCAGTTTATTACTACCAAGCACAGATACGCAGTATTTT.

This clone was counted between two and nine times. This CDR3 is CASSTGDWDHYGYTF. CDR3 coding DNA: TGTGCCAGCTCAACGGGGGACTGGGACCACTATGGCTACACCTTC. The V and J genes are TRBV5-4 and TRBJ1-2; tentatively, D is TRBD1 (5 bases). V lost 7 bases to trimming and J lost 3 bases, with 19 bases between them. The germline V gene encodes CDR1 SGHNT and CDR2 YYREEE (reference sequence). The CDR3 loop spans 15 amino acids.

This clone was observed a few times. J is TRBJ1-4 and V is TRBV7-9, with D perhaps TRBD1 (5 bases). Trimming pared 3 bases from V and 4 bases from J, leaving 9 bases between. CDR1 SEHNR and CDR2 FQNEAQ come from the germline V gene (reference sequence). This CDR3 is 14 amino acids long. As DNA, the CDR3 is TGTGCCAGCAGCTTTCAGGGCCGTAATGAAAAACTGTTTTTT. This translates into CASSFQGRNEKLFF. Drawing the rest from reference TRBV7-9 and TRBJ1-4, the complete variable domain is DTGVSQNPRHKITKRGQNVTFRCDPISEHNRLYWYRQTLGQGPEFLTYFQNEAQLEKSRLLSDRFSAERPKGSFSTLEIQRTEQGDSAMYLCASSFQGRNEKLFFGSGTQLSVL.

This clone was observed a handful of times. This chain uses TRBV9 with TRBJ2-5; a possible D gene is TRBD1 (9 bases). CDR3 length: 20 residues. Per the germline V gene, CDR1 is SGDLS and CDR2 is YYNGEE. V lost 3 bases to trimming and J lost 5 bases, with 32 bases between them. CDR3 residues: CASSERRGGDPGQGRETQYF. The DNA of the CDR3 is TGTGCCAGCAGCGAGCGACGGGGGGGGGACCCGGGACAGGGCCGGGAGACCCAGTACTTC.